This TCR beta chain was retrieved from a study of response to subunit inactivated influenza vaccine. The CDR3 extends over 15 amino acids. Trimming cost V 8 bases and J 4 bases; bases outside gene matches: 11. Each CDR3 protein is one row after TCRdb ran MiXCR on the RT-PCR reads. The repertoire holds 500,000 to 550,000 distinct CDR3 sequences, around 25% seen once, with 2.5% to 3.5% in the top ten. This sample also belongs to another study, concerning T cells expressing NK-cell markers. That work adds: It was by 5'RACE template switching with UMIs that TCR beta cDNA was made. Serological testing identified most of the eight sequenced donors as HCMV-seropositive and one as seronegative.

V and J are TRBV12-3 or TRBV12-4 and TRBJ1-2, with TRBD1 identical over 9 bases. The sequence came from a man in his fifties or sixties who received an inactivated influenza vaccine. The sequencing here drew on CD4+ T cells sorted from PBMCs, taken 11 to 12 days after vaccination. The CDR3 DNA reads as TGTGCCAGCGGGGGACAGGGCGACTTTCGCTATGGCTACACCTTC. It codes for CASGGQGDFRYGYTF.